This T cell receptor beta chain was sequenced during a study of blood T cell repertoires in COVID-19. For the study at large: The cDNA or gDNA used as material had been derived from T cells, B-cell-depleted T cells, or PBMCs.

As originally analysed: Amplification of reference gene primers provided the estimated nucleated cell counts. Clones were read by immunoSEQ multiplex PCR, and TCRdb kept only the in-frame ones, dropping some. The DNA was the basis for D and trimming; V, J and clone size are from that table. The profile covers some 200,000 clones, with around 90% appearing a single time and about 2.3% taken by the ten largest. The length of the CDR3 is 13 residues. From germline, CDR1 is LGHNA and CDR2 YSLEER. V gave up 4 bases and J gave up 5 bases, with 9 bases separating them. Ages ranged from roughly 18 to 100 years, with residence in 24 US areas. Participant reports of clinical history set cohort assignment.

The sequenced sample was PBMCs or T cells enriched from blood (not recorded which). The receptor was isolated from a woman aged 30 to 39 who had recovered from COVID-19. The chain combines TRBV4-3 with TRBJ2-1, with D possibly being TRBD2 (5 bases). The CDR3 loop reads CASSLSVNNEQFF. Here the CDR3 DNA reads TGCGCCAGCAGCCTTAGCGTTAACAATGAGCAGTTCTTC.